These 9 T cell receptor beta chains came from one sample sequenced in a study of low-dose radiotherapy and immunotherapy resistance in tumors (dated by TCRdb to the early 2020s). First-strand cDNA was synthesized with Superscript III and a set of TRAV- and TRBV-specific primers, covering both TCRalpha and TCRbeta chains. TCRs were amplified for around 20 PCR cycles with Phusion, using a constant-region primer paired with the adapter attached to the V primers. TCRdb cleaned the public reads at Q25 with fastp, built clones with MiXCR and kept in-frame beta chains. Rows are unified per CDR3 protein, each entry keeping the most common DNA and genes. Recorded for this sample are roughly 17,000 distinct CDR3 sequences; approximately 70% of them occurred a single time. The ten biggest clones cover about 6% of the sample. Receptors were obtained from a human donor with advanced metastatic prostate, ovarian, gallbladder or colorectal cancer (not recorded which). This table probably holds off-target reads from a library built for another chain.

The genes are TRBV5-1 and TRBJ2-1; the D gene is possibly TRBD2 (5 bases). The germline V and J ends were trimmed by 4 bases and 6 bases, with 17 bases remaining between them. CDR1 is SGHRS and CDR2 is YFSETQ in the germline V gene. The CDR3 contains 15 residues. CDR3: CASSLVAGLVNEQFF. The CDR3 DNA reads as TGCGCCAGCAGCCTCGTCGCGGGTTTGGTCAATGAGCAGTTCTTC.

V and J are TRBV4-2 and TRBJ2-2, with a weak D call TRBD1 (5 bases). The CDR3 covers 17 residues. CDR1 LGHNA and CDR2 YNFKEQ come from the germline V gene. V was pared by 4 bases and J by 4 bases, with 19 bases between. In nucleotides, the CDR3 is TGTGCCAGCAGCCGTAGGGGCGCGTCGGTGAGCACCGGGGAGCTGTTTTTT. Protein sequence: CASSRRGASVSTGELFF.

This rearrangement joins TRBV18 to TRBJ1-2; possible D gene TRBD1, 5 bases. The CDR3 loop spans 14 amino acids. V was pared by 2 bases and J by 4 bases, with 11 bases between. CDR1 and CDR2 from the germline V gene are KGHSH and LQKENI. CDR3 amino acids: CASSPGWGFYGYTF. The CDR3 nucleotides read TGTGCCAGCTCACCAGGATGGGGCTTCTATGGCTACACCTTC.

The table lists this clonotype with a count of one. CDR3 in amino acids: CASSVKELSQPQHF. The CDR3, as DNA: TGTGCCAGCAGTGTTAAGGAGTTGTCTCAGCCCCAGCATTTT. The chain carries TRBV6-2 or TRBV6-3 and TRBJ1-5; no clear D. Between the trimmed V and J ends, which lost 5 bases and 6 bases, there was a span of 14 bases. The CDR3 sequence is 14 residues long. Germline loops: CDR1 MNHEY, CDR2 SVGEGT.

The CDR3 reads CASSPRTGGTLEQYF. CDR3 DNA sequence: TGTGCCAGCAGTCCCAGGACAGGAGGTACCCTCGAGCAGTACTTC. This chain connects TRBV28 to TRBJ2-7, with 7 nucleotides matching TRBD1. Looked up from germline, CDR1 is MDHEN and CDR2 is SYDVKM. This CDR3 has 15 residues. V lost 5 bases and J lost 6; bases outside the gene matches: 13.

The gene calls are TRBV29-1 and TRBJ1-2; 7 positions agree with TRBD1. The CDR3 is 12 residues long. Unmatched junction bases numbered 7, after V lost 4 bases and J lost 8 bases. Looked up from germline, CDR1 is SQVTM and CDR2 is ANQGSEA. CDR3 sequence (DNA): TGCAGCGTTGGGGACAGTCGTCGCGGCTACACCTTC. Protein sequence: CSVGDSRRGYTF.

This clonotype was counted a single time. CDR3 DNA sequence: TGTGCCAGCAGCCATAGCGGGAGGGCCTACGAGCAGTACTTC. Amino acid sequence: CASSHSGRAYEQYF. The gene calls are TRBV3-1 and TRBJ2-7, with 11 positions matching TRBD2. The CDR3 runs to 14 residues. After removal of 3 bases from V and 2 bases from J, the junction contained 0 bases not matched to a gene. Germline V gene sequence: CDR1 LGHDT, CDR2 YNNKEL (reference sequence).

This chain links TRBV5-1 with TRBJ1-1, with D possibly being TRBD1 (5 bases). The CDR3 length is 16 residues. The V gene lost 0 bases and the J gene lost 1 base, with 13 bases spanning the gap. CDR1 is SGHRS and CDR2 is YFSETQ in the germline V gene. CDR3 nucleotide sequence: TGCGCCAGCAGCTTGGCAGGGACTCTTCGGAACACTGAAGCTTTCTTT. Its protein product is CASSLAGTLRNTEAFF.

The chain uses TRBV11-2 and TRBJ2-7; D may correspond to TRBD1 or TRBD2 (5 bases each). This CDR3 contains 14 residues. Trimming left V 0 bases short and J 4 bases short, with 10 bases between. Germline CDR1 is SGHAT and CDR2 is FQNNGV. This chain's CDR3 is CASSLDHGAYEQYF. Written as DNA, the CDR3 is TGTGCCAGCAGCTTAGATCACGGGGCTTACGAGCAGTACTTC.